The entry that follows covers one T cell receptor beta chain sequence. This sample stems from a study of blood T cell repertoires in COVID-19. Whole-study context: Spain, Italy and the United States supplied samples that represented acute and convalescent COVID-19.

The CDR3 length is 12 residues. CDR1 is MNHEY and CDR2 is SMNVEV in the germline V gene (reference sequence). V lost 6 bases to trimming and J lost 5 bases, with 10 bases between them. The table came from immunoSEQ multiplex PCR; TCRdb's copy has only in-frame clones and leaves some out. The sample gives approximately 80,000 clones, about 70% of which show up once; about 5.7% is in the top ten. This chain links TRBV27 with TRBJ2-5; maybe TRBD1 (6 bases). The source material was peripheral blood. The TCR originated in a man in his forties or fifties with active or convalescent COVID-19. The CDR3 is CASRKRGETQYF. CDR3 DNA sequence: TGTGCCAGCAGAAAGAGGGGGGAGACCCAGTACTTC.